The next 10 T cell receptor beta chains were all read from a single sample in a study of blood T cell repertoires in COVID-19. Only in-frame clones appear in the TCRdb table, and some are missing; sequencing was by immunoSEQ multiplex PCR. The sample has 55,000 to 80,000 clones; about 87% are singletons. Sequencing input: peripheral blood. All receptors derive from a human donor in a cohort sampled during active COVID-19.

V usage is TRBV19 and J usage is TRBJ2-7; 9 nucleotides match TRBD2. V lost 5 bases, J lost 3 bases, and 5 bases stayed unmatched. Germline values: CDR1 LNHDA, CDR2 SQIVND (reference sequence). This CDR3 contains 14 residues. In DNA, the CDR3 is TGTGCCAGTAGTGCGGCTAGCGGGAACTACGAGCAGTACTTC. Protein: CASSAASGNYEQYF.

The V call is TRBV6-5, the J call TRBJ2-7; D is undetermined. CDR3 size: 11 residues. Per germline, CDR1 MNHEY and CDR2 SVGAGI. Between the trimmed V and J ends, which lost 10 bases and 4 bases, there was a span of 11 bases. The chain's CDR3 is CATFGVYEQYF. Written as DNA, the CDR3 is TGTGCCACCTTTGGAGTTTACGAGCAGTACTTC.

V usage is TRBV5-1 and J usage is TRBJ1-2; D gene uncertain. This CDR3 is built from 14 residues. Germline assignment: CDR1 SGHRS and CDR2 YFSETQ. V dropped 4 bases and J dropped 6 bases, with 16 bases sitting between them. CDR3 sequence reads: CASSLGLSRDGYTF. In nucleotides, the CDR3 is TGCGCCAGCAGCCTGGGCCTCTCCCGGGATGGCTACACCTTC.

The V call is TRBV12-3 or TRBV12-4, the J call TRBJ1-2, with 9 bases lining up with TRBD1. V lost 6 bases to trimming and J lost 7 bases; unmatched junction nucleotides: 3. This CDR3 is 12 amino acids long. CDR3 sequence reads: CASRGQGGGYTF. The CDR3 nucleotides are TGTGCCAGCAGGGGACAGGGCGGTGGCTACACCTTC.

V gene TRBV5-4 combines with J gene TRBJ2-7; 8 bases match TRBD1. Trimming cost V 2 bases and J 7 bases; bases outside gene matches: 5. CDR3 length: 13 amino acids. Germline lookup yields CDR1 SGHNT and CDR2 YYREEE (reference sequence). The CDR3 DNA is TGTGCCAGCAGCTTCGGACAGGGTAGTGAGCAGTACTTC. Protein: CASSFGQGSEQYF.

In DNA form, the CDR3 reads TGTGCCAGCAGCGGGGACATGGGACAGGCGGACACCATATATTTT. Encoded protein: CASSGDMGQADTIYF. V usage is TRBV3-1 (or the pseudogene TRBV3-2) and J usage is TRBJ1-3; 8 bases line up with TRBD1. After removal of 5 bases from V and 8 bases from J, the junction contained 11 bases not matched to a gene. The CDR3 length is 15 residues. Germline CDR1 is LGHDT and CDR2 is YNNKEL (reference sequence).

The chain joins TRBV6-5 to TRBJ2-7; no definite D call. Looked up from germline, CDR1 is MNHEY and CDR2 is SVGAGI. This CDR3 comprises 13 residues. V was cut by 3 bases and J by 2 bases, with 8 bases left in between. In DNA form, the CDR3 reads TGTGCCAGCAGTTATAGTCGAGCCTACGAGCAGTACTTC. This sequence encodes CASSYSRAYEQYF.

This clone turned up a few times. The chain joins TRBV30 to TRBJ1-4; a weak D match, TRBD1 (5 bases). The CDR3 sequence is 13 residues long. The ends were cut back, 6 bases at V and 7 bases at J, with 15 bases in the middle. Germline-derived CDR1 and CDR2 are GTSNPN and SVGIG (reference sequence). For the CDR3, the DNA is TGTGCCTGTCCGGGACTAGGGGCTGAAAAACTGTTTTTT. This gives the protein CACPGLGAEKLFF.

This clone was seen more than once but under ten times. The chain uses TRBV30 and TRBJ1-5, with 7 bases matching TRBD1. V was pared by 2 bases and J by 3 bases, with 10 bases of the junction left unmatched. The V gene's germline CDR1 is GTSNPN and CDR2 SVGIG (reference sequence). The CDR3 runs 16 residues. CDR3 sequence: CAWSFPDRRINQPQHF. In DNA, the CDR3 is TGTGCCTGGAGTTTTCCGGACAGGCGAATCAATCAGCCCCAGCATTTT.

This sequence joins TRBV9 and TRBJ2-7; weak D call: TRBD1 (7 bases). CDR1 SGDLS and CDR2 YYNGEE come from the germline V gene. With 0 bases removed from V and 4 bases from J, the gap between germline ends came to 23 bases. This CDR3 has 18 amino acids. CDR3 protein: CASSVGRVVAGGRYEQYF. The DNA for the CDR3 is TGTGCCAGCAGCGTAGGACGGGTAGTGGCAGGGGGGAGGTACGAGCAGTACTTC. Full variable domain (remainder filled in from reference TRBV9 and TRBJ2-7): DSGVTQTPKHLITATGQRVTLRCSPRSGDLSVYWYQQSLDQGLQFLIQYYNGEERAKGNILERFSAQQFPDLHSELNLSSLELGDSALYFCASSVGRVVAGGRYEQYFGPGTRLTVT.